This T cell receptor (beta chain) was profiled in a study of T-cell memory formation after mild COVID-19. Looking at the study overall: Largely donor-specific TCR clusters were found. Study-level results: CM and EM subsets held most contracting CD4+ clones; EMRA held CD8+ ones. Pre-infection memory held some responding clones, suggesting pre-existing cross-reactive T cells responded. Contracting clones, day 15 to 85, had balanced CD4/CD8, and later expanders favored CD4+.

TCRdb independently ran MiXCR on the 5' RACE reads; one entry per CDR3 protein. The sample records 430,000 or so distinct CDR3 sequences, around a quarter being singletons. This clonotype has only a few counts. Its antigen remains unknown. The germline V gene encodes CDR1 SGHVS and CDR2 FNYEAQ. V shed 6 bases, J shed 2 bases, and the junction held 9 bases outside the gene matches. This CDR3 contains 15 residues. This rearrangement joins TRBV7-6 to TRBJ2-7; 8 positions match TRBD2. This clonotype originated in an adult woman who had mild COVID-19 (a few samples of this study predate the infection). Cell type and time point are not known. Sequenced input: PBMCs or a T cell subset sorted from them (not recorded which). This chain's CDR3 is CASSGLAGRTYEQYF. DNA of the CDR3: TGTGCCAGCAGTGGGCTAGCGGGTCGCACCTACGAGCAGTACTTC.